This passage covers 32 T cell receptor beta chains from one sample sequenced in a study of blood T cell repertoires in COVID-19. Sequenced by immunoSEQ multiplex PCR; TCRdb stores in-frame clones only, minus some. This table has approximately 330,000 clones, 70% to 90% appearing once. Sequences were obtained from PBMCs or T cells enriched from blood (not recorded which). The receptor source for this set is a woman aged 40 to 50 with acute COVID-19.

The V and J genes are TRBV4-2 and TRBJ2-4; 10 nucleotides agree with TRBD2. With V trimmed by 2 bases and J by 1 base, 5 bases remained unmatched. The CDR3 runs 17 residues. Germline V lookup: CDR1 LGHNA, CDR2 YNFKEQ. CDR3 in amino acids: CASSQSSGGGAKNIQYF. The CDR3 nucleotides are TGTGCCAGCAGCCAATCTAGCGGGGGAGGGGCCAAAAACATTCAGTACTTC.

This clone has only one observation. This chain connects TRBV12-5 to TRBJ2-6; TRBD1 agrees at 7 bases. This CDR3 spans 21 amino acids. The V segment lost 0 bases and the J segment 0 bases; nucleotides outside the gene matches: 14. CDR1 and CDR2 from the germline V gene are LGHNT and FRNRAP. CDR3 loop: CASGLVLRGLITSSGANVLTF. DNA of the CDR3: TGTGCTAGTGGTTTGGTACTTAGGGGGCTAATAACCAGCTCTGGGGCCAACGTCCTGACTTTC.

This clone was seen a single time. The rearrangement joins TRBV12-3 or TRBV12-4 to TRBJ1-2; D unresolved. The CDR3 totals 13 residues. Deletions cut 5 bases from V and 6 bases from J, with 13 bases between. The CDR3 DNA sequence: TGTGCCAGCAGTGACTTACTAGAAAATGGCTACACCTTC. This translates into CASSDLLENGYTF.

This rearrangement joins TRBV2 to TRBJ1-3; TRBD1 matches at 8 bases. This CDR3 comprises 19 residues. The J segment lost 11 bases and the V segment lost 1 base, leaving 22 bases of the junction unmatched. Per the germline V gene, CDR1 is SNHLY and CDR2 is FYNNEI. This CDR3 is CASSEVPGGRGDSGASIYF. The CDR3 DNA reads TGTGCCAGCAGTGAAGTGCCAGGGGGCAGGGGTGATTCGGGAGCTTCCATATATTTT.

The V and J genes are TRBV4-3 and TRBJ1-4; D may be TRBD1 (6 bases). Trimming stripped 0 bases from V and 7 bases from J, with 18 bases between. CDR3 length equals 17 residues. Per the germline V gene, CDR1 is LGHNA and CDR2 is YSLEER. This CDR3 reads CASSQEVAGAPREKLFF. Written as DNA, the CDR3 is TGCGCCAGCAGCCAAGAGGTTGCGGGGGCGCCGCGTGAAAAACTGTTTTTT.

CDR3 residues: CASSPRTTRNEKLFF. The CDR3 DNA reads as TGTGCCAGCAGTCCGCGGACAACACGGAATGAAAAACTGTTTTTT. V gene TRBV27 combines with J gene TRBJ1-4; TRBD1 is a possible D gene (5 bases). Looked up from germline, CDR1 is MNHEY and CDR2 is SMNVEV (reference sequence). The CDR3 runs 15 residues. V was pared by 5 bases and J by 5 bases, with 15 bases between.

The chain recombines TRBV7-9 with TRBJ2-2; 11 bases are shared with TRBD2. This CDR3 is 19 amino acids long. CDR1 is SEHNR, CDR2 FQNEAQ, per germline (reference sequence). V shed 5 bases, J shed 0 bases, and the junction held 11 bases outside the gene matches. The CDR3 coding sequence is TGTGCCAGCAGCCCGTATACTAGCGGGAGTGGCGCGAACACCGGGGAGCTGTTTTTT. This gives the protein CASSPYTSGSGANTGELFF.

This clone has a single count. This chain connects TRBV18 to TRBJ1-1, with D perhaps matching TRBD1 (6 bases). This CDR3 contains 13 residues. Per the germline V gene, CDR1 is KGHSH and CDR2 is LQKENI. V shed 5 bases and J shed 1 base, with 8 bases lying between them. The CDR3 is CASSTDRNTEAFF. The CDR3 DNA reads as TGTGCCAGCTCAACGGACAGGAACACTGAAGCTTTCTTT.

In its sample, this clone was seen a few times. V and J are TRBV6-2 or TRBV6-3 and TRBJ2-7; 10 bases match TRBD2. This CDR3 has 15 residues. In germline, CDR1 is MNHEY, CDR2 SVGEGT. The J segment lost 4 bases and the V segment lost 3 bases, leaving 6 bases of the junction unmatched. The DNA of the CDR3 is TGTGCCAGCAGTTATCTGGGACTAGCGATATACGAGCAGTACTTC. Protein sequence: CASSYLGLAIYEQYF.

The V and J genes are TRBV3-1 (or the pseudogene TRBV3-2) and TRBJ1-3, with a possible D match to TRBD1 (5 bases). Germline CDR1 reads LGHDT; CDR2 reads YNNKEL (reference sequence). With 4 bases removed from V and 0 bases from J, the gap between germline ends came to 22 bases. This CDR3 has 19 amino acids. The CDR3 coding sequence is TGTGCCAGCAGCCTCCAAGGACTACTACAGGCTTACTCTGGAAACACCATATATTTT. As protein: CASSLQGLLQAYSGNTIYF.

The chain's CDR3 is CASRGPRPYGYTF. The CDR3 region has the DNA TGTGCCAGCAGGGGGCCCCGACCCTATGGCTACACCTTC. The rearrangement joins TRBV6-5 to TRBJ1-2, with a possible D match to TRBD1 (5 bases). Trimming shortened V by 6 bases and J by 4 bases, and 12 bases separated the two germline ends. Germline V gene sequence: CDR1 MNHEY, CDR2 SVGAGI. This CDR3 contains 13 residues.

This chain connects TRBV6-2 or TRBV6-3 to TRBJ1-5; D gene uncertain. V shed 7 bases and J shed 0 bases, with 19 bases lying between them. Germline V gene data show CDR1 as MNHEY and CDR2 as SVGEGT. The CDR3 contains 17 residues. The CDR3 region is CASTPMRTDYSNQPQHF. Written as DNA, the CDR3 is TGTGCCAGCACCCCGATGCGGACGGACTATAGCAATCAGCCCCAGCATTTT.

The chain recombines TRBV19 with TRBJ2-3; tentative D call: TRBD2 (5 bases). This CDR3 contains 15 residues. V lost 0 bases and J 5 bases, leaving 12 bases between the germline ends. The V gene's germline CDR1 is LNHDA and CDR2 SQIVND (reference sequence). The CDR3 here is CASSIEVARGDTQYF. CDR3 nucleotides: TGTGCCAGTAGTATAGAGGTTGCCCGGGGAGATACGCAGTATTTT.

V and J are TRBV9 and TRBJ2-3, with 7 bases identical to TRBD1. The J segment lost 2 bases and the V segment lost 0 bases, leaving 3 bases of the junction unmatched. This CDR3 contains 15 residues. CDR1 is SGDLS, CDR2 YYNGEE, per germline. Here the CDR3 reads CASSVEGQATDTQYF. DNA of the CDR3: TGTGCCAGCAGCGTAGAAGGACAGGCCACAGATACGCAGTATTTT.

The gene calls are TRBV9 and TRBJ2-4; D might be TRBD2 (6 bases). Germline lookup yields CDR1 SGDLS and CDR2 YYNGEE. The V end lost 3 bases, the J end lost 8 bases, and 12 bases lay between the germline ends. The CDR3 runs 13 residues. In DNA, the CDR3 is TGTGCCAGCAGCGCCCCGGGAGCTGACATTCAGTACTTC. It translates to CASSAPGADIQYF. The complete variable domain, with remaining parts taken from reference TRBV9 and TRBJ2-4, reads DSGVTQTPKHLITATGQRVTLRCSPRSGDLSVYWYQQSLDQGLQFLIQYYNGEERAKGNILERFSAQQFPDLHSELNLSSLELGDSALYFCASSAPGADIQYFGAGTRLSVL.

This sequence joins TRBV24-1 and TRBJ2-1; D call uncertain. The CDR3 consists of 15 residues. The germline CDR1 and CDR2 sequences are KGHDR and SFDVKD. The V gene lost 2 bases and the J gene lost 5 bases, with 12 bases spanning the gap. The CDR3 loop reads CATSDSWPKNNEQFF. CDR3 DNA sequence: TGTGCCACCAGTGATTCTTGGCCAAAAAACAATGAGCAGTTCTTC.

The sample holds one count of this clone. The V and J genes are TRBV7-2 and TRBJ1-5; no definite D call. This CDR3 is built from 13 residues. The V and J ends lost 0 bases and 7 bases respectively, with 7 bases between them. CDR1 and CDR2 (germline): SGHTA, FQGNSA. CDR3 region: CASSLAQQQPQHF. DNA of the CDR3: TGTGCCAGCAGCTTAGCCCAACAGCAGCCCCAGCATTTT.

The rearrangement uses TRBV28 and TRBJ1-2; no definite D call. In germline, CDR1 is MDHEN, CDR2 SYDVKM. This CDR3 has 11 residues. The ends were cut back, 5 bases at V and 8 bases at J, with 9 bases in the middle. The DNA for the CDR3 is TGTGCCAGCAGTCCCTTGAGAGGCTACACCTTC. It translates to CASSPLRGYTF.

DNA of the CDR3: TGTGCCAGCAGCGCAACATGGGGACAATCGGAGCTGTTTTTT. It codes for CASSATWGQSELFF. The chain uses TRBV25-1 and TRBJ2-2; TRBD1 might be the D (6 bases). V was shortened by 6 bases and J by 10 bases, with 18 bases between the two germline ends. Germline V gene lookup returns CDR1 MGHDK and CDR2 SYGVNS. This CDR3 has 14 amino acids.

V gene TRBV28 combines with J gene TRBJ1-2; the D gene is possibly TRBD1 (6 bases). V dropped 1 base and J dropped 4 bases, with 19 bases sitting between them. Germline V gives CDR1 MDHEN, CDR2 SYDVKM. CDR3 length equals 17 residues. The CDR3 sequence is CASSLLSVSQGPYGYTF. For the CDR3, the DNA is TGTGCCAGCAGTTTATTAAGCGTTAGCCAGGGGCCCTATGGCTACACCTTC.

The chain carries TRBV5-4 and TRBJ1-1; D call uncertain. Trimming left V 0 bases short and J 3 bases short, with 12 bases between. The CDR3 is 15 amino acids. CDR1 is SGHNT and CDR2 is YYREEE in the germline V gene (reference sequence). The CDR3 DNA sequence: TGTGCCAGCAGCTTGGATGGGCGGGAGGACACTGAAGCTTTCTTT. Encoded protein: CASSLDGREDTEAFF.

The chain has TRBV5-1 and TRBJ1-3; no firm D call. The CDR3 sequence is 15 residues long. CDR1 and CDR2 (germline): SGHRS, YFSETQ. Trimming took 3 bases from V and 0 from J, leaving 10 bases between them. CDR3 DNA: TGCGCCAGCAGCTCATCCCCTAGCTCTGGAAACACCATATATTTT. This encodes CASSSSPSSGNTIYF.

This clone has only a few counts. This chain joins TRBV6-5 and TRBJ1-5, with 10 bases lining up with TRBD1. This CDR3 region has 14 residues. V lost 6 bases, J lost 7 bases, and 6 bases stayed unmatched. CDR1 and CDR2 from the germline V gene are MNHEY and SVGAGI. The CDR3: CASRGQGMGQPQHF. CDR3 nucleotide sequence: TGTGCCAGCAGGGGACAGGGGATGGGGCAGCCCCAGCATTTT.

The CDR3: CASSLGALSSYEQYF. The CDR3 DNA sequence: TGTGCCAGCAGCTTAGGGGCCCTCAGCTCCTACGAGCAGTACTTC. The chain uses TRBV7-2 and TRBJ2-7; the D is unclear. V lost 1 base to trimming and J lost 0 bases, with 10 bases between them. This CDR3 has 15 amino acids. The germline V gene has CDR1 SGHTA and CDR2 FQGNSA. The variable domain in full, with the rest retrieved from reference TRBV7-2 and TRBJ2-7, is GAGVSQSPSNKVTEKGKDVELRCDPISGHTALYWYRQSLGQGLEFLIYFQGNSAPDKSGLPSDRFSAERTGGSVSTLTIQRTQQEDSAVYLCASSLGALSSYEQYFGPGTRLTVT.

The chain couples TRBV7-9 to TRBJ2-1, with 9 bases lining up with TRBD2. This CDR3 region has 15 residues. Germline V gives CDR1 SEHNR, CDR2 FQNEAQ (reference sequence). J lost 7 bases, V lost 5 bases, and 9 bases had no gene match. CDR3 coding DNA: TGTGCCAGCAGCCTCCTAGCGGGATCGTGGAATGAGCAGTTCTTC. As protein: CASSLLAGSWNEQFF.

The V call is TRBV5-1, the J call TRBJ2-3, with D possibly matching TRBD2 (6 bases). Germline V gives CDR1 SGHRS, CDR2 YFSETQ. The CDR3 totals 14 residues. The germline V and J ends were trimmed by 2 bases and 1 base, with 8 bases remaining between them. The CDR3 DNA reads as TGCGCCAGCAGCTTCCCTAGCGGCACAGATACGCAGTATTTT. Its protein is CASSFPSGTDTQYF. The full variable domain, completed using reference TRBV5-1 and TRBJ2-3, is KAGVTQTPRYLIKTRGQQVTLSCSPISGHRSVSWYQQTPGQGLQFLFEYFSETQRNKGNFPGRFSGRQFSNSRSEMNVSTLELGDSALYLCASSFPSGTDTQYFGPGTRLTVL.

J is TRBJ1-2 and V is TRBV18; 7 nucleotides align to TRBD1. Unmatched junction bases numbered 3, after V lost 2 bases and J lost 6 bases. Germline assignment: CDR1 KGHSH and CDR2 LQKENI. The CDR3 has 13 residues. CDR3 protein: CASSPMQGDGYTF. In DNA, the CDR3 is TGTGCCAGCTCACCAATGCAGGGGGATGGCTACACCTTC.

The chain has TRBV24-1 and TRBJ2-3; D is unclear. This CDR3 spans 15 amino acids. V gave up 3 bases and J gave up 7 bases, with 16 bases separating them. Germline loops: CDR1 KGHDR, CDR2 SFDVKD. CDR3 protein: CATSDLGPSENTQYF. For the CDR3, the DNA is TGTGCCACCAGTGATCTGGGCCCCTCGGAAAATACGCAGTATTTT.

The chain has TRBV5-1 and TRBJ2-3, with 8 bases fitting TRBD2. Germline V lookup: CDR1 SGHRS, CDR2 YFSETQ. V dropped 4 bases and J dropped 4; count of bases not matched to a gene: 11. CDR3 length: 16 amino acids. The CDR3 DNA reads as TGCGCCAGCAGCAATGGGGCGGGGGGAAACGCAGATACGCAGTATTTT. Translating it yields CASSNGAGGNADTQYF.

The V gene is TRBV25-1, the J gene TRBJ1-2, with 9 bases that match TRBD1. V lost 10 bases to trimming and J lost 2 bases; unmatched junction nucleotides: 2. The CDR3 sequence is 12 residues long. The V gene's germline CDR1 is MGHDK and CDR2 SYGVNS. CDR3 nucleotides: TGTGCCATGGGGACAGGGAACTATGGCTACACCTTC. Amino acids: CAMGTGNYGYTF.

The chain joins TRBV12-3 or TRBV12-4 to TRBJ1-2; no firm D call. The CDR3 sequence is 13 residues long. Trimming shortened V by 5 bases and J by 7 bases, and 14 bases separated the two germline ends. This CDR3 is CASSPPAAVGYTF. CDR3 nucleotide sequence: TGTGCCAGCAGTCCACCCGCGGCGGTTGGCTACACCTTC.

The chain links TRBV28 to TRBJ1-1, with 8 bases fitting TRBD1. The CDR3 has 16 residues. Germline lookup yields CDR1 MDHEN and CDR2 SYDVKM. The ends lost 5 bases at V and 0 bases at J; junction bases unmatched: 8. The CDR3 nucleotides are TGTGCCAGCAGTAAAAGACAGGGGAAAATGAACACTGAAGCTTTCTTT. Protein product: CASSKRQGKMNTEAFF.